This TCR beta chain was recorded in a study of molecular identifiers for immune sequencing clone quantification. Previously published methods and listed TCR primers were used for the bulk TCR libraries. TCRdb reprocessed the PCR reads with MiXCR, giving one entry per CDR3 protein. Of 75,000 to 95,000 distinct CDR3 sequences in the sample, roughly 23% were seen once. Naive CD8 T cells underwent sorting with the CD8+CD4-CCR7+CD45RA+ definition. The CDR3 runs 16 residues. Losses at the gene ends were 3 bases for V and 1 base for J; bases not matched to a gene: 4. CDR1 and CDR2 (germline): SGDLS, YYNGEE. The sample holds many counts of this clonotype.

Sequencing was carried out using naive CD8+ T cells from blood, with Jurkat cell RNA spiked in. Subset of the sample: FACS-sorted CD8+CD4-CCR7+CD45RA+ naive T cells. The origin of this receptor is a human donor in good health. Some libraries in this study had Jurkat cell RNA spiked in. The rearrangement links TRBV9 to TRBJ2-7; 13 bases align to TRBD2. DNA for the CDR3: TGTGCCAGCAGCGAGGGACTAGCGGGACCTTCCTACGAGCAGTACTTC. This sequence encodes CASSEGLAGPSYEQYF.